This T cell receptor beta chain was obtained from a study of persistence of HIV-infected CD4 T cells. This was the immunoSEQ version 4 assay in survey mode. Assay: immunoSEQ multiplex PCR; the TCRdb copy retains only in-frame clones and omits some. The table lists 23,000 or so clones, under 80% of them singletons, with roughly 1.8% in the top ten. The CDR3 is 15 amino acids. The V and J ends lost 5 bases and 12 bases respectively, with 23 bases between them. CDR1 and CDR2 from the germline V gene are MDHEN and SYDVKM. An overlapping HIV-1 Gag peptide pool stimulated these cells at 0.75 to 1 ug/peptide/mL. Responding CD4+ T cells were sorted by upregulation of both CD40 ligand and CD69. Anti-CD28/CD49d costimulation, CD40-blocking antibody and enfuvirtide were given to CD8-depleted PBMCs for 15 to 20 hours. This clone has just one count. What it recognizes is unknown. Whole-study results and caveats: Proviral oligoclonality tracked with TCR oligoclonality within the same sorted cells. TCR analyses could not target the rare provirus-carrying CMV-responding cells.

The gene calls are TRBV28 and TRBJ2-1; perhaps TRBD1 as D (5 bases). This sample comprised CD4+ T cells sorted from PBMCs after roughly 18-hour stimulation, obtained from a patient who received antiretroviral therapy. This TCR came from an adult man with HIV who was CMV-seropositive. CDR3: CASSVSGQTLWGQFF. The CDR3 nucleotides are TGTGCCAGCAGTGTATCTGGACAAACCCTATGGGGGCAGTTCTTC.